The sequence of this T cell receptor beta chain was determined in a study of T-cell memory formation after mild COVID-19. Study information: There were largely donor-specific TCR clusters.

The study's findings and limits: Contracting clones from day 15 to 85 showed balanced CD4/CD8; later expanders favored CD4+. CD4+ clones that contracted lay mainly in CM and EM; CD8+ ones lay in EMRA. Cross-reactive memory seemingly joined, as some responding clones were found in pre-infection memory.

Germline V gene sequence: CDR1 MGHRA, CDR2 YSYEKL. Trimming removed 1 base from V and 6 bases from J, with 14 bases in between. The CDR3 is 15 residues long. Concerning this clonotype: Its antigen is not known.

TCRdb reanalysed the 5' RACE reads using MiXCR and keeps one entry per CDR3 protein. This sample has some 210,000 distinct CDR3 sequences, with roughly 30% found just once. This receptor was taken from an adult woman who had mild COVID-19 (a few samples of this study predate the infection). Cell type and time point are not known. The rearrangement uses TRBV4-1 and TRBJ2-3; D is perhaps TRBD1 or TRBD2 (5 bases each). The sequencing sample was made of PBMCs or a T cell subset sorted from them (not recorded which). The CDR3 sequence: CASSQVTQGRDTQYF. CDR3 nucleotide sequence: TGCGCCAGCAGCCAAGTGACCCAGGGACGGGATACGCAGTATTTT.